The rows below give T cell receptor beta chains drawn from one sample of a study of CD8 T cells in ankylosing spondylitis. TCRdb redid the calling of the 5' RACE reads with MiXCR, one entry per CDR3 protein. The table has just over 150,000 distinct CDR3 sequences, approximately 16% seen once; the top ten hold roughly 7.7%. The sequenced material came from blood, either unsorted or a sorted T cell fraction (not recorded which). The receptors here all came from a male donor with ankylosing spondylitis or in good health (not recorded which). Each CDR3 is given with its conserved first and last residue. A D gene is named only where the DNA matches it firmly. A row's size may be missing; if present it is once, few, many or a size class.

>TRBJ1-5|few|TRBV4-2|.
CASSQDNSNQPQHF
TGTGCCAGCAGCCAAGATAATAGCAATCAGCCCCAGCATTTT
>TRBJ2-7|few|TRBV18|.
CASSPDLFSYEQYF
TGTGCCAGCTCACCCGACTTGTTCTCCTACGAGCAGTACTTC
>TRBJ1-1|few|TRBV6-1|.
CASKQSMNTEAFF
TGTGCCAGCAAACAGAGTATGAACACTGAAGCTTTCTTT
>TRBJ1-1|.|TRBV20-1|.
CSARKDLNTEAFF
TGCAGTGCTAGAAAGGACTTGAACACTGAAGCTTTCTTT
>TRBJ1-1|many|TRBV20-1|.
CSAPRNTEAFF
TGCAGTGCTCCACGGAACACTGAAGCTTTCTTT
>TRBJ2-1|few|TRBV6-4|TRBD1
CASSRQGWGNEQFF
TGTGCCAGCAGTAGACAGGGGTGGGGGAATGAGCAGTTCTTC
>TRBJ1-2|once|TRBV20-1|.
CSETEIYGYTF
TGCAGTGAGACGGAGATCTATGGCTACACCTTC
>TRBJ1-1|.|TRBV7-9|TRBD1
CASSPPSGRQGPEAFF
TGTGCCAGCAGCCCTCCCTCCGGCCGACAGGGCCCTGAAGCTTTCTTT
>TRBJ2-3|.|TRBV7-3|.
CASSSREGDTQYF
TGTGCCAGCAGCTCACGCGAGGGAGATACGCAGTATTTT
>TRBJ1-5|.|TRBV12-3/TRBV12-4|.
CASSLGGMRSNQPQHF
TGTGCCAGCAGTTTGGGGGGAATGAGGAGCAATCAGCCCCAGCATTTT
>TRBJ2-3|.|TRBV19|.
CASSIPGLLTDTQYF
TGTGCCAGTAGTATCCCGGGACTGCTCACAGATACGCAGTATTTT
>TRBJ2-5|few|TRBV20-1|.
CSAYQRETQYF
TGCAGTGCCTATCAAAGAGAGACCCAGTACTTC
>TRBJ2-2|.|TRBV12-3/TRBV12-4|.
CASSPLGGSGAGELFF
TGTGCCAGCAGTCCGCTTGGAGGGAGTGGGGCCGGGGAGCTGTTTTTT
>TRBJ2-5|.|TRBV6-1|.
CASSQNAGMETQYF
TGTGCCAGCAGCCAAAACGCGGGAATGGAGACCCAGTACTTC
>TRBJ1-6|many|TRBV20-1|.
CSASSGSPLHF
TGCAGTGCTAGTTCGGGTTCACCCCTCCACTTT
>TRBJ2-1|many|TRBV7-8|TRBD1
CASSLGDAWDSVYNEQFF
TGTGCCAGCAGCTTAGGGGATGCCTGGGACAGCGTTTACAATGAGCAGTTCTTC
>TRBJ1-5|many|TRBV5-1|TRBD1
CASSQGQGGDNQPQHF
TGCGCCAGCAGCCAGGGACAGGGAGGCGATAATCAGCCCCAGCATTTT
>TRBJ1-5|.|TRBV2|.
CASKGGVLHQPQHF
TGTGCCAGCAAGGGGGGGGTCCTCCATCAGCCCCAGCATTTT
>TRBJ1-4|many|TRBV5-1|TRBD1
CASSLQGEKLFF
TGCGCCAGCAGCTTACAGGGGGAAAAACTGTTTTTT
>TRBJ2-1|.|TRBV15|TRBD2
CATSRTSGHDEQFF
TGTGCCACCAGTCGGACTAGCGGGCACGATGAGCAGTTCTTC
>TRBJ1-3|.|TRBV10-3|TRBD1
CAICLRTGTSVAGNTIYF
TGTGCCATCTGTTTACGGACAGGGACTTCGGTCGCTGGAAACACCATATATTTT
>TRBJ2-1|many|TRBV3-1|.
CASSPQPPRDEQFF
TGTGCCAGCAGCCCCCAACCTCCTAGGGATGAGCAGTTCTTC
>TRBJ2-4|few|TRBV14|TRBD2
CASSPLAGTKNIQYF
TGTGCCAGCAGCCCACTAGCGGGAACCAAAAACATTCAGTACTTC
>TRBJ2-7|few|TRBV7-9|.
CASSPATYEQYF
TGTGCCAGCAGCCCTGCGACCTACGAGCAGTACTTC
>TRBJ1-6|.|TRBV9|.
CASSVGSKGNSPLHF
TGTGCCAGCAGCGTCGGGTCAAAAGGGAATTCACCCCTCCACTTT
>TRBJ2-2|many|TRBV6-1|.
CASSEFRGGAGELFF
TGTGCCAGCAGTGAATTTCGGGGCGGCGCCGGGGAGCTGTTTTTT
>TRBJ2-7|many|TRBV5-6|.
CASSLYGYEQYF
TGTGCCAGCAGCTTGTACGGCTACGAGCAGTACTTC
>TRBJ1-2|.|TRBV28|.
CASSSTAHYGYTF
TGTGCCAGCAGCAGCACAGCCCACTATGGCTACACCTTC
>TRBJ2-6|few|TRBV28|.
CASQDGLSGANVLTF
TGTGCCAGCCAGGACGGCCTCTCTGGGGCCAACGTCCTGACTTTC
>TRBJ2-7|.|TRBV3-2|.
CASSQGTRTHEQYF
TGTGCCAGCAGCCAGGGGACTAGAACCCACGAGCAGTACTTC
>TRBJ2-1|.|TRBV29-1|.
CSVEGMSGSSYNEQFF
TGCAGCGTTGAAGGAATGTCGGGGAGCTCCTACAATGAGCAGTTCTTC
>TRBJ1-5|many|TRBV12-3/TRBV12-4|TRBD1
CASSQQGKGQPQHF
TGTGCCAGCAGCCAACAGGGGAAGGGTCAGCCCCAGCATTTT
>TRBJ2-7|many|TRBV5-1|TRBD1
CASSLAGDRIHEQYF
TGCGCCAGCAGCTTGGCCGGGGACAGGATTCACGAGCAGTACTTC
>TRBJ2-2|.|TRBV10-2|TRBD2
CASSESSLSGRANTGELFF
TGCGCCAGCAGTGAGTCGAGTCTTAGCGGGAGGGCGAACACCGGGGAGCTGTTTTTT
>TRBJ2-5|many|TRBV9|TRBD1
CASSFRTGAKETQYF
TGTGCCAGCAGCTTCAGGACAGGGGCTAAAGAGACCCAGTACTTC
>TRBJ2-2|many|TRBV24-1|.
CATSHPGVGELFF
TGTGCCACCAGTCATCCAGGGGTCGGGGAGCTGTTTTTT
>TRBJ2-1|.|TRBV5-1|TRBD1
CASSEGQQNEQFF
TGCGCCAGCAGTGAGGGACAGCAAAATGAGCAGTTCTTC
>TRBJ1-2|.|TRBV20-1|.
CSASLTPWGQANYGYTF
TGCAGTGCTAGCCTAACCCCATGGGGCCAAGCTAACTATGGCTACACCTTC
>TRBJ2-3|.|TRBV30|TRBD1
CAWSPGQSTDTQYF
TGTGCCTGGTCACCGGGACAGAGCACAGATACGCAGTATTTT
>TRBJ2-1|many|TRBV5-1|TRBD2
CASSLALAGNNEQFF
TGCGCCAGCAGCTTGGCGCTAGCGGGCAACAATGAGCAGTTCTTC
>TRBJ2-1|.|TRBV2|.
CASSAVRRAFF
TGTGCCAGCAGTGCGGTCAGGCGGGCGTTCTTC
>TRBJ2-7|.|TRBV5-1|.
CASSLPNTGDYEQYF
TGCGCCAGCAGCTTACCGAACACGGGGGACTACGAGCAGTACTTC
>TRBJ2-2|few|TRBV5-5|TRBD2
CASRRSGKNTGELFF
TGTGCCAGCAGGAGAAGCGGGAAGAACACCGGGGAGCTGTTTTTT
>TRBJ2-1|few|TRBV12-3/TRBV12-4|.
CASSLTTAFYNEQFF
TGTGCCAGCAGTTTAACGACAGCCTTCTACAATGAGCAGTTCTTC
>TRBJ2-2|.|TRBV5-1|.
CASSLMRGSGTGELFF
TGCGCCAGCAGCTTGATGAGGGGCTCTGGCACCGGGGAGCTGTTTTTT
>TRBJ1-5|many|TRBV7-6|TRBD1
CASSIDREQPQHF
TGTGCCAGCAGCATAGACAGGGAACAGCCCCAGCATTTT
>TRBJ2-1|many|TRBV24-1|.
CATSDRGVRDNNEQFF
TGTGCCACCAGTGACCGAGGGGTGAGGGACAACAATGAGCAGTTCTTC
>TRBJ2-4|many|TRBV5-1|.
CASSLPSPLAKNIQYF
TGCGCCAGCAGCTTACCCAGTCCGCTAGCCAAAAACATTCAGTACTTC
>TRBJ2-1|many|TRBV5-1|TRBD2
CASRYTSGSYNEQFF
TGCGCCAGCAGGTACACTAGCGGGAGCTACAATGAGCAGTTCTTC
>TRBJ2-5|many|TRBV27|.
CASSFPGAQETQYF
TGTGCCAGCAGTTTTCCCGGGGCTCAAGAGACCCAGTACTTC
>TRBJ2-5|many|TRBV12-3/TRBV12-4|.
CASSFGSGEETQYF
TGTGCCAGCAGTTTTGGGTCAGGGGAAGAGACCCAGTACTTC
>TRBJ2-2|many|TRBV6-5|.
CASSYSQRTWATGELFF
TGTGCCAGCAGTTACTCCCAACGGACTTGGGCCACCGGGGAGCTGTTTTTT
>TRBJ2-2|.|TRBV12-3/TRBV12-4|.
CASSFALANTGELFF
TGTGCCAGCAGTTTCGCCCTCGCGAACACCGGGGAGCTGTTTTTT
>TRBJ2-3|.|TRBV12-3/TRBV12-4|.
CASSLYRGGTQYF
TGTGCCAGCAGTTTATACAGGGGAGGTACGCAGTATTTT
>TRBJ2-3|many|TRBV20-1|TRBD2
CSARVVAGPDTQYF
TGCAGTGCTAGAGTAGTAGCGGGACCAGATACGCAGTATTTT